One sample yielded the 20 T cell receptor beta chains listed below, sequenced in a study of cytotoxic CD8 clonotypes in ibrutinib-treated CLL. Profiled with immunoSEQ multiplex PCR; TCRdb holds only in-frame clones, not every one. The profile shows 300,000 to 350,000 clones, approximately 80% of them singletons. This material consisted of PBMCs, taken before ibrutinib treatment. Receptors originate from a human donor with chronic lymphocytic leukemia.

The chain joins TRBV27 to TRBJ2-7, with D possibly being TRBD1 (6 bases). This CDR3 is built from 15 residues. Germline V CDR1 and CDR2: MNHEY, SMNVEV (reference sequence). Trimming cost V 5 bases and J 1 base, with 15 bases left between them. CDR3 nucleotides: TGTGCCAGCAGTCTGCAGGGGTTTGGTTCCTACGAGCAGTACTTC. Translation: CASSLQGFGSYEQYF.

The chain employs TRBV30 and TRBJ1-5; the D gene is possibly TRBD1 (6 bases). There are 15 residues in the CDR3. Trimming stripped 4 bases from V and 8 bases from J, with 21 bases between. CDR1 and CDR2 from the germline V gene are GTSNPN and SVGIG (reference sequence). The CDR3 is CAWNRGLPNAEPQHF. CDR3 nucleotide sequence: TGTGCCTGGAATCGGGGGCTCCCCAACGCGGAGCCCCAGCATTTT.

CDR3 bases: TGTGCCAGCACCGCCCCGAGCAGGGTAAAGGATGGCTACACCTTC. The encoded protein is CASTAPSRVKDGYTF. The chain combines TRBV6-1 with TRBJ1-2, with D possibly being TRBD1 (5 bases). The V gene lost 7 bases and the J gene lost 6 bases, with 21 bases spanning the gap. The germline V gene has CDR1 MNHNS and CDR2 SASEGT. This CDR3 is built from 15 residues.

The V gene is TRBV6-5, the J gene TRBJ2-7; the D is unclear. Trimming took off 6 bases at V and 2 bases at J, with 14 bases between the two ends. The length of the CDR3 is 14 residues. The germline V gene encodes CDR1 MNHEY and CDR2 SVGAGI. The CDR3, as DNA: TGTGCCAGCAGCGAGGTCTATCGCGCCTACGAGCAGTACTTC. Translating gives CASSEVYRAYEQYF.

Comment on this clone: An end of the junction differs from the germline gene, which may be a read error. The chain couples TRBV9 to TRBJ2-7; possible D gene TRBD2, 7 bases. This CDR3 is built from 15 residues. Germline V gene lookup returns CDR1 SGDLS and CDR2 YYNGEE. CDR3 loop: CASSVDGAAGAVTHF. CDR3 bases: TGTGCCAGCAGCGTAGATGGCGCGGCGGGGGCCGTGACTCACTTC.

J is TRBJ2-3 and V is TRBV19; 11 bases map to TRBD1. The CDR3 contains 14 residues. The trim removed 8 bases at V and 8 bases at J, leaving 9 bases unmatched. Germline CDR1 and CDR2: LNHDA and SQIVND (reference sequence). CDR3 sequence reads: CASCPGTGGGTQYF. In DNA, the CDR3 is TGTGCCAGTTGCCCAGGGACAGGGGGAGGTACGCAGTATTTT.

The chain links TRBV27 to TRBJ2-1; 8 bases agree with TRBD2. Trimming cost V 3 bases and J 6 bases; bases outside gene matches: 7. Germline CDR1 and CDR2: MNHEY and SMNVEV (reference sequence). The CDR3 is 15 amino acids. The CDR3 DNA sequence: TGTGCCAGCAGTTTCTATAGCGGGGCAACCAATGAGCAGTTCTTC. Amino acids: CASSFYSGATNEQFF.

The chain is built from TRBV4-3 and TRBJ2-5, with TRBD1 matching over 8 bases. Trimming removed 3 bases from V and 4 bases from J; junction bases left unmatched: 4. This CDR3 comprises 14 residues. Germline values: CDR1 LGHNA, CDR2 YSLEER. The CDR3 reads CASSQLQGGETQYF. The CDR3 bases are TGCGCCAGCAGCCAGCTACAGGGGGGAGAGACCCAGTACTTC.

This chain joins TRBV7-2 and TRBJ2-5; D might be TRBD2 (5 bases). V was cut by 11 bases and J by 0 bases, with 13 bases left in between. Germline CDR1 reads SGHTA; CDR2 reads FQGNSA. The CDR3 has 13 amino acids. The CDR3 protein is CALEGSYQETQYF. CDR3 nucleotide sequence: TGTGCCCTAGAGGGTTCCTACCAAGAGACCCAGTACTTC.

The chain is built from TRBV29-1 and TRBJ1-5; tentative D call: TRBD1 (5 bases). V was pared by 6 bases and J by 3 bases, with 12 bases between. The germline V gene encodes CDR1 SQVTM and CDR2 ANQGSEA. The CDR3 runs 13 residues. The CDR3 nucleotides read TGCAGCGTGGCACAGGCGATCAATCAGCCCCAGCATTTT. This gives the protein CSVAQAINQPQHF.

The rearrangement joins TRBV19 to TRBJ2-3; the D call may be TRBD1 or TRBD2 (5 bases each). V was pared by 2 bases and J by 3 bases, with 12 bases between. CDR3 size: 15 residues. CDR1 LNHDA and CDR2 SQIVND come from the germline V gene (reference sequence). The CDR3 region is CASSIPRDATDTQYF. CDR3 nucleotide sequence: TGTGCCAGTAGTATACCCCGGGACGCTACAGATACGCAGTATTTT. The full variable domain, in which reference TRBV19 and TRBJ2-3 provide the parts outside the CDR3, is DGGITQSPKYLFRKEGQNVTLSCEQNLNHDAMYWYRQDPGQGLRLIYYSQIVNDFQKGDIAEGYSVSREKKESFPLTVTSAQKNPTAFYLCASSIPRDATDTQYFGPGTRLTVL.

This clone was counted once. This CDR3 reads CASSFGGYYGYTF. CDR3 coding DNA: TGTGCCAGCAGTTTTGGGGGCTACTATGGCTACACCTTC. The chain employs TRBV27 and TRBJ1-2, with D maybe TRBD1 (6 bases). This CDR3 has 13 residues. Looked up from germline, CDR1 is MNHEY and CDR2 is SMNVEV (reference sequence). Trimming left V 3 bases short and J 3 bases short, with 8 bases between.

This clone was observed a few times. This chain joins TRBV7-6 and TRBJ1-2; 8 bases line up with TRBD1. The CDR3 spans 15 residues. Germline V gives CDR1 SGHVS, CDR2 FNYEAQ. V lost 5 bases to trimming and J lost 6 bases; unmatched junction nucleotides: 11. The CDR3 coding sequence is TGTGCCAGCAGCGGCTATAGGACAGGGAGAGATGGCTACACCTTC. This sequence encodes CASSGYRTGRDGYTF.

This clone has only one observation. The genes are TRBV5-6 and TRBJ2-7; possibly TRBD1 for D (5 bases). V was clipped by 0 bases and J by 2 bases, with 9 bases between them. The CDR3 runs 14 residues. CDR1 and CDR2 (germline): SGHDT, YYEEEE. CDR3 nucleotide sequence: TGTGCCAGCAGCTTGGACAGGCCCCCCTACGAGCAGTACTTC. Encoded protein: CASSLDRPPYEQYF.

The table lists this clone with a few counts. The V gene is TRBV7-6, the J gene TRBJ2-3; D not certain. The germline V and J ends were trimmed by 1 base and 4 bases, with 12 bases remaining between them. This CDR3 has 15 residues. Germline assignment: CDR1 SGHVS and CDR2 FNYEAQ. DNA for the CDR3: TGTGCCAGCAGCTTAGGCGGCATCGTGGCAGATACGCAGTATTTT. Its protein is CASSLGGIVADTQYF.

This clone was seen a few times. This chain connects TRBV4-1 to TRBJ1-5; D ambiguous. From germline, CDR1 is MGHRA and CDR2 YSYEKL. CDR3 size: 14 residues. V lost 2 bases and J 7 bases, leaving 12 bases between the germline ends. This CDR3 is CASSQRTGGQPQHF. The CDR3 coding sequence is TGCGCCAGCAGCCAAAGGACCGGCGGCCAGCCCCAGCATTTT.

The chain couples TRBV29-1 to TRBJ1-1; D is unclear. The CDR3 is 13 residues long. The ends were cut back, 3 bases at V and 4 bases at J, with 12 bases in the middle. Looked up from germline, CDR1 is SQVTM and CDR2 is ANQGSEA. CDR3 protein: CSVEDQVGTEAFF. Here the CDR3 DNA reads TGCAGCGTTGAGGATCAGGTGGGCACTGAAGCTTTCTTT.

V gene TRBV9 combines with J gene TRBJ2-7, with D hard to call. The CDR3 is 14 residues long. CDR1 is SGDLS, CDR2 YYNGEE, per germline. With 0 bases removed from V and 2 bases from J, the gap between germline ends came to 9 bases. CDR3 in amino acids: CASSVGTAPYEQYF. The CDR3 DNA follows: TGTGCCAGCAGCGTAGGAACTGCCCCCTACGAGCAGTACTTC.

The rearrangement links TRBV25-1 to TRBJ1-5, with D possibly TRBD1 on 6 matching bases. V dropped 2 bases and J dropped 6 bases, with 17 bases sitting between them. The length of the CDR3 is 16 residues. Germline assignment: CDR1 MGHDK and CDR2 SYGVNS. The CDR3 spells CASSEKGRGFGQPQHF. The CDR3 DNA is TGTGCCAGCAGTGAAAAGGGCAGGGGATTCGGTCAGCCCCAGCATTTT.

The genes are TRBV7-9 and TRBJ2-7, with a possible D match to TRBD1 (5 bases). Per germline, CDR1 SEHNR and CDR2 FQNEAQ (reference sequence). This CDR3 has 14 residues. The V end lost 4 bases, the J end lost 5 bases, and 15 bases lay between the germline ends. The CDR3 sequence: CASSSIDSRHEQYF. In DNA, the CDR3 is TGTGCCAGCAGCTCTATAGACAGTCGACACGAGCAGTACTTC.